The rows below give T cell receptor beta chains drawn from one sample of a study of identifying expanded T cells in peripheral blood. The method was immunoSEQ multiplex PCR; TCRdb's version includes in-frame clones alone and lacks a portion of them. Found here are about 130,000 clones, 65% to 90% of them singletons; the top ten hold 7.5% to 8.5%. Specimen: blood. The receptors originated from a person aged 18-70 years in good health. The CDR3 runs from the conserved cysteine through the conserved F or W. The D gene is left open where the match is weak. A row's size may be missing; if present it is once, few, many or a size class.

V gene: TRBV4-3; J gene: TRBJ1-2; clone size: -; D gene: -; CDR3 DNA: TGCGCCAGCAGCCAGTTAAGGGAGGCTAACTATGGCTACACCTTC; CDR3 protein: CASSQLREANYGYTF
V gene: TRBV4-2; J gene: TRBJ2-7; clone size: -; D gene: -; CDR3 DNA: TGTGCCAGCAGCCAAGACGGCAGGCCAGGGCTGAACGAGCAGTACTTC; CDR3 protein: CASSQDGRPGLNEQYF
V gene: TRBV5-6; J gene: TRBJ2-5; clone size: -; D gene: TRBD1; CDR3 DNA: TGTGCCAGCAGCCAAAAACAGGGGGTATTGGAGACCCAGTACTTC; CDR3 protein: CASSQKQGVLETQYF
V gene: TRBV7-2; J gene: TRBJ2-5; clone size: -; D gene: TRBD2; CDR3 DNA: TGTGCCAGCAGCTCGGGACTAGCGGGAGAGACCCAGTACTTC; CDR3 protein: CASSSGLAGETQYF
V gene: TRBV6-5; J gene: TRBJ1-1; clone size: -; D gene: -; CDR3 DNA: TGTGCCAGCAGTCCCGGCCGATACGGGAACACTGAAGCTTTCTTT; CDR3 protein: CASSPGRYGNTEAFF
V gene: TRBV5-6; J gene: TRBJ1-2; clone size: few; D gene: -; CDR3 DNA: TGTGCCAGCAGCTTAACCCCCGTGGGCTACACCTTC; CDR3 protein: CASSLTPVGYTF
V gene: TRBV5-6; J gene: TRBJ2-3; clone size: -; D gene: -; CDR3 DNA: TGTGCCAGTAGCCTGACGGGAGATACGCAGTATTTT; CDR3 protein: CASSLTGDTQYF
V gene: TRBV29-1; J gene: TRBJ1-2; clone size: -; D gene: -; CDR3 DNA: TGCAGCGTTGACAGGGTTGTGGGTAATGGTTACACCTTC; CDR3 protein: CSVDRVVGNGYTF
V gene: TRBV10-1; J gene: TRBJ1-2; clone size: -; D gene: -; CDR3 DNA: TGCGCCAGCAGCGGCGGCTATGGCTACACCTTC; CDR3 protein: CASSGGYGYTF
V gene: TRBV10-3; J gene: TRBJ2-5; clone size: -; D gene: -; CDR3 DNA: TGTGCCATCAGTGACCTCGGGGGTAGAGAAGAGACCCAGTACTTC; CDR3 protein: CAISDLGGREETQYF
V gene: TRBV2; J gene: TRBJ2-1; clone size: -; D gene: -; CDR3 DNA: TGTGCCAGCAGTGGTGAGGGAGGAGAGCAGTTCTTC; CDR3 protein: CASSGEGGEQFF
V gene: TRBV7-9; J gene: TRBJ1-2; clone size: -; D gene: -; CDR3 DNA: TGTGCCAGCAGCTTCGCCTTGCCGTATGGCTACACCTTC; CDR3 protein: CASSFALPYGYTF
V gene: TRBV27; J gene: TRBJ2-7; clone size: -; D gene: TRBD1; CDR3 DNA: TGTGCCAGCAGTTCCGGACAGGGGGGCACCTACGAGCAGTACTTC; CDR3 protein: CASSSGQGGTYEQYF
V gene: TRBV29-1; J gene: TRBJ1-1; clone size: -; D gene: -; CDR3 DNA: TGCAGCGTCGCCCAAACGGCGGGAACTGAAGCTTTCTTT; CDR3 protein: CSVAQTAGTEAFF
V gene: TRBV10-3; J gene: TRBJ1-3; clone size: -; D gene: TRBD1; CDR3 DNA: TGTGCCATCAGTGAACGGGACAGTTTGGACACCATATATTTT; CDR3 protein: CAISERDSLDTIYF
V gene: TRBV9; J gene: TRBJ2-1; clone size: once; D gene: -; CDR3 DNA: TGTGCCAGCAGCGTAGGCCCTAGTTCGATCTCCTACAATGAGCAGTTCTTC; CDR3 protein: CASSVGPSSISYNEQFF
V gene: TRBV9; J gene: TRBJ2-3; clone size: -; D gene: -; CDR3 DNA: TGTGCCAGCAGCAACAGCGGAACTAGCACAGATACGCAGTATTTT; CDR3 protein: CASSNSGTSTDTQYF
V gene: TRBV6-6; J gene: TRBJ1-2; clone size: -; D gene: TRBD1; CDR3 DNA: TGTGCCAGCAGTTTCGCCGACAGGGTCTACGGCTATGGCTACACCTTC; CDR3 protein: CASSFADRVYGYGYTF
V gene: TRBV6-5; J gene: TRBJ2-3; clone size: -; D gene: -; CDR3 DNA: TGTGCCAGCAGTTATAGGGGCGGACGGGATACGCAGTATTTT; CDR3 protein: CASSYRGGRDTQYF
V gene: TRBV10-2; J gene: TRBJ2-1; clone size: once; D gene: -; CDR3 DNA: TGCGCCAGCAGTGAGAGTTGGTCTGACCGGAATGAGCAGTTCTTC; CDR3 protein: CASSESWSDRNEQFF
V gene: TRBV19; J gene: TRBJ1-5; clone size: -; D gene: TRBD1; CDR3 DNA: TGTGCCAGTAGTATAGATCACGGACAGGGGTTAAGCGGCAATCAGCCCCAGCATTTT; CDR3 protein: CASSIDHGQGLSGNQPQHF
V gene: TRBV28; J gene: TRBJ1-2; clone size: -; D gene: TRBD1; CDR3 DNA: TGTGCCAGTCAGTCCGGGACAGGGCCTGGCTACACCTTC; CDR3 protein: CASQSGTGPGYTF
V gene: TRBV7-9; J gene: TRBJ1-2; clone size: few; D gene: -; CDR3 DNA: TGTGCCAGCAGCACAACCCCCGGACAGCTATATGGCTACACCTTC; CDR3 protein: CASSTTPGQLYGYTF
V gene: TRBV28; J gene: TRBJ1-2; clone size: -; D gene: -; CDR3 DNA: TGTGCCAGCACCCCTTTCTTGGGTTTGGATGGCTACACCTTC; CDR3 protein: CASTPFLGLDGYTF
V gene: TRBV29-1; J gene: TRBJ1-2; clone size: -; D gene: -; CDR3 DNA: TGCAGCGTTCGCAGGGGCGGGAACTATGGCTACACCTTC; CDR3 protein: CSVRRGGNYGYTF
V gene: TRBV5-1; J gene: TRBJ1-6; clone size: -; D gene: TRBD1; CDR3 DNA: TGCGCCAGCAGCTTGGGGACAGGGGGCGCGAATAATTCACCCCTCCACTTT; CDR3 protein: CASSLGTGGANNSPLHF
V gene: TRBV28; J gene: TRBJ2-1; clone size: -; D gene: -; CDR3 DNA: TGTGCCAGCAGCTTTTATGGGACCACCTCGAAATACAATGAGCAGTTCTTC; CDR3 protein: CASSFYGTTSKYNEQFF
V gene: TRBV6-4; J gene: TRBJ1-2; clone size: -; D gene: TRBD1; CDR3 DNA: TGTGCCAGCAGCCCCGGGGACAGGGATCCTGGCTACACCTTC; CDR3 protein: CASSPGDRDPGYTF
V gene: TRBV9; J gene: TRBJ1-1; clone size: -; D gene: -; CDR3 DNA: TGTGCCAGCAGCAAACAAACGGGACGGATGAACACTGAAGCTTTCTTT; CDR3 protein: CASSKQTGRMNTEAFF
V gene: TRBV18; J gene: TRBJ2-7; clone size: -; D gene: -; CDR3 DNA: TGTGCCAGCTCACAACAGGGTTCCTACGAGCAGTACTTC; CDR3 protein: CASSQQGSYEQYF
V gene: TRBV7-2; J gene: TRBJ1-1; clone size: -; D gene: -; CDR3 DNA: TGTGCCAGCAGCCCCCTAACTGAAGCTTTCTTT; CDR3 protein: CASSPLTEAFF
V gene: TRBV28; J gene: TRBJ2-5; clone size: -; D gene: TRBD1; CDR3 DNA: TGTGCCAGCAGTGCTGCGAGGGGGCGCAGTGAGACCCAGTACTTC; CDR3 protein: CASSAARGRSETQYF
V gene: TRBV10-3; J gene: TRBJ1-5; clone size: few; D gene: -; CDR3 DNA: TGTGCCATCAGTGAGGGGTCGGGAGGTCAGCCCCAGCATTTT; CDR3 protein: CAISEGSGGQPQHF
V gene: TRBV5-1; J gene: TRBJ1-1; clone size: -; D gene: TRBD1; CDR3 DNA: TGCGCCAGCACCCAGGGACAGGGGGCTGTTGAAGCTTTCTTT; CDR3 protein: CASTQGQGAVEAFF
V gene: TRBV19; J gene: TRBJ2-7; clone size: -; D gene: -; CDR3 DNA: TGTGCCAGTAGTATGGTCGGGGGCCACGAGCAGTACTTC; CDR3 protein: CASSMVGGHEQYF
V gene: TRBV2; J gene: TRBJ1-5; clone size: -; D gene: -; CDR3 DNA: TGTGCCAGCAGTGGGCAGGGGACGTACAATCAGCCCCAGCATTTT; CDR3 protein: CASSGQGTYNQPQHF
V gene: TRBV29-1; J gene: TRBJ2-7; clone size: once; D gene: TRBD2; CDR3 DNA: TGCAGCGTTGAAGTACGGCTAGCGGGCGAGCAGTACTTC; CDR3 protein: CSVEVRLAGEQYF
V gene: TRBV11-2; J gene: TRBJ1-2; clone size: -; D gene: TRBD1; CDR3 DNA: TGTGCCAGCGGGGGGACAGGGACTAACTATGGCTACACCTTC; CDR3 protein: CASGGTGTNYGYTF
V gene: TRBV19; J gene: TRBJ1-5; clone size: -; D gene: TRBD1; CDR3 DNA: TGTGCCAGTACGCGGACAGGGAATCAGCCCCAGCATTTT; CDR3 protein: CASTRTGNQPQHF
V gene: TRBV4-1; J gene: TRBJ2-1; clone size: -; D gene: TRBD2; CDR3 DNA: TGCGCCAGCAGCCAAGAAATCTTAGCGGGAGTAGGGTCCTACAATGAGCAGTTCTTC; CDR3 protein: CASSQEILAGVGSYNEQFF